This T cell receptor (beta chain) came from a study of T cells in Graves' hyperthyroidism and ophthalmopathy. Patients having uncontrolled infection, another autoimmune disease, pregnancy or lactation were not included. Each diagnosis was grounded in clinical symptoms, serum thyroxine and TRAb, thyroid ultrasound, and orbital computed tomography. This sample holds PBMCs from approximately 9 ml fresh peripheral blood. Germline CDR1 is MNHEY and CDR2 is SMNVEV (reference sequence). The CDR3 is made up of 17 amino acids. V shed 4 bases, J shed 3 bases, and the junction held 10 bases outside the gene matches. This clonotype appeared many times. The CDR3 regions of TCR beta were amplified from RNA transcripts. The HTBI primer set drove a first-round RT-PCR of the TCR CDR3. TCRdb fed the multiplex PCR reads into MiXCR, producing one record per CDR3 protein. The data hold a few hundred thousand distinct CDR3 sequences, with roughly 13% observed a single time.

The TCR comes from a woman aged 18-30 years with Graves' hyperthyroidism. Source material: blood. This sequence joins TRBV27 and TRBJ2-1; 9 bases are shared with TRBD1. CDR3 amino acids: CASSSSLGQGLYNEQFF. The CDR3 nucleotides are TGTGCCAGCAGTTCGTCCTTGGGACAGGGACTCTACAATGAGCAGTTCTTC.